The clone carrying this TCR beta chain was picked up a small number of times. The V gene's germline CDR1 is SGHRS and CDR2 YFSETQ. V dropped 3 bases and J dropped 2; count of bases not matched to a gene: 2. The CDR3 totals 13 residues. These data are taken from a study of human T cells and chemical hapten exposure. Study overall: Alopecia areata, totalis or universalis was found in mostly female patients.

TCRdb recomputed calls from the RACE reads with MiXCR, one row per CDR3 protein. The sample lists some 80,000 distinct CDR3 sequences; around a tenth were seen once. Time point defined: patch test 2, 6 weeks after DPC sensitization. The sample's treatment: therapeutic diphenylcyclopropenone sensitization with weekly scalp DPC. The sequences come from whole blood, collected in connection with sensitization to the hapten diphenylcyclopropenone (DPC). The sequence was obtained from a young man with alopecia areata. Some clones in this sample may be carry-over from other donors' samples. The chain has TRBV5-1 and TRBJ2-7; 7 bases agree with TRBD1. CDR3 protein: CASSWGQTYEQYF. The DNA of the CDR3 is TGCGCCAGCAGCTGGGGACAGACCTACGAGCAGTACTTC.